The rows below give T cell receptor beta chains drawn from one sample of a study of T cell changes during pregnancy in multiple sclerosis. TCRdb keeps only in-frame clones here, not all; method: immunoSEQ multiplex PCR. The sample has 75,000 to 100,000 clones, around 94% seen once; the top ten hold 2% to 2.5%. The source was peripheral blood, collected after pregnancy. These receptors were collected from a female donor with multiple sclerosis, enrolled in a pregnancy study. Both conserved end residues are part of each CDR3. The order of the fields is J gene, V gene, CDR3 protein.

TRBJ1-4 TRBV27 CASSLQIRPGQGNEKLFF
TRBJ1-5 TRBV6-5 CASSSPGDSPQPQHF
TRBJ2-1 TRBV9 CASGAGGYNEQFF
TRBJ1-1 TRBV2 CASSVTGTGRMNTEAFF
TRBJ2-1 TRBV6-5 CASSPDRLNEQFF
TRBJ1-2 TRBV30 CAWSKTAERYGYTF
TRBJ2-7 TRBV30 CAWSSGTSVGEQYF
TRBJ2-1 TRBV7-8 CASSDRRGNEQFF
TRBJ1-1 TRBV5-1 CASSLGGDAITTEAFF
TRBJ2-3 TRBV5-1 CASSLSGDRTDTQYF
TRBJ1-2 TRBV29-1 CSVRQDRGNYGYTF
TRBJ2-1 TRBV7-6 CASSLASTSGGRVYEQFF
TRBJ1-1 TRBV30 CAWSPLDSRGTEAFF
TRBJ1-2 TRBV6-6 CASSTVAGLSGYTF
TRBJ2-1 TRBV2 CASTPRLANDEQFF
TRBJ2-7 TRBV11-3 CASSPDRSSGYEQYF
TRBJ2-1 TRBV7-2 CASSQSLAGGREQFF
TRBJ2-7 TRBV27 CASSLTGTYEQYF
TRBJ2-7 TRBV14 CASSQGQEYSYEQYF
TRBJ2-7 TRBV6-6 CASNLDSSYEQYF
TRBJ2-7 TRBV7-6 CASSSAGVDYEQYF
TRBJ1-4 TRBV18 CASSPQIPSTNEKLFF
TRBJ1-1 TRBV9 CASSSNRGGGLNTEAFF
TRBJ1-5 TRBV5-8 CASSLISSHQPQHF
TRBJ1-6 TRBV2 CASSELGTGDNSPLHF
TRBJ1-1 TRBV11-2 CASSLVYTEAFF
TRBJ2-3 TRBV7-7 CASSFEGLQDTQYF